A single sample is the source of the 19 T cell receptor beta chains below, sequenced in a study of blood T cells in healthy people across ages. Through a sample-barcoded 5' primer and a J-beta primer mix, a second PCR was run for roughly 7 to 11 cycles. TCRdb reanalysed the 5' RACE reads using MiXCR and keeps one entry per CDR3 protein. The sample includes 1.5 million to 2 million distinct CDR3 sequences, 28% seen only once; the top ten take 7.7%. The sequencing input was blood. Source of these receptors: a woman aged 25 to 45 in good health.

This clonotype has more than one count but fewer than ten. A much larger clone lies a single base off, so this may be a read error. This chain uses TRBV25-1 with TRBJ2-4; TRBD2 agrees at 13 bases. The DNA end lines up better with TRBJ2-5; the J call may be wrong. The CDR3 spans 16 residues. Germline V gives CDR1 MGHDK, CDR2 SYGVNS. CDR3 sequence reads: CASQRGLAGSWETQYF. The CDR3 coding sequence is TGTGCCAGCCAGAGGGGACTAGCGGGGAGTTGGGAGACCCAGTACTTC.

Comments on this clonotype: The junction differs from germline at one of its ends, possibly a read error. V gene TRBV20-1 combines with J gene TRBJ2-1, with D perhaps matching TRBD2 (5 bases). The germline gives CDR1 DFQATT, CDR2 SNEGSKA (reference sequence). The CDR3 contains 12 residues. CDR3 sequence (DNA): TGCAGTGGTAGAGTTACTAGTGGGAAGCAGTTCTTC. The encoded protein is CSGRVTSGKQFF.

The chain couples TRBV4-1 to TRBJ2-1; 14 bases are shared with TRBD2. Germline V gene data show CDR1 as MGHRA and CDR2 as YSYEKL. Germline trimming cut 1 base from V and 15 bases from J; bases unmatched to any gene: 8. This CDR3 spans 15 amino acids. CDR3 region: CASSQGGLAGEIRFF. CDR3 coding DNA: TGCGCCAGCAGCCAAGGGGGACTAGCGGGGGAGATTCGGTTCTTC.

This clonotype was seen a handful of times. The chain joins TRBV6-1 to TRBJ2-1; 12 bases are shared with TRBD2. The J call may be faulty, since TRBJ2-7 better matches the DNA end. CDR3 length equals 19 residues. Germline V CDR1 and CDR2: MNHNS, SASEGT. CDR3 loop: CASSVPSWTSGDSYNEQYF. The CDR3 DNA reads as TGTGCCAGCAGTGTACCCTCGTGGACTAGCGGGGACTCCTACAATGAGCAGTACTTC.

This clonotype was seen repeatedly, ten times or more. The CDR3 reads CASSQVGGDDSNQPQHF. The CDR3 DNA sequence: TGTGCCAGCAGCCAGGTCGGGGGCGACGATAGCAATCAGCCCCAGCATTTT. V usage is TRBV4-2 and J usage is TRBJ1-5, with a weak D call TRBD1 (6 bases). The germline V gene encodes CDR1 LGHNA and CDR2 YNFKEQ. This CDR3 comprises 17 residues. V lost 3 bases and J lost 0, with 15 bases in between.

This chain joins TRBV20-1 and TRBJ2-3, with TRBD2 matching 8 bases. CDR1 and CDR2 from the germline V gene are DFQATT and SNEGSKA (reference sequence). The CDR3 loop spans 15 amino acids. J was trimmed by 5 bases and V by 6 bases; bases with no gene match: 13. The CDR3 sequence: CSASDTGGPGDTQYF. The CDR3 nucleotides are TGCAGTGCGTCAGATACGGGAGGGCCCGGAGATACGCAGTATTTT.

The gene calls are TRBV2 and TRBJ1-4; D is undetermined. Germline V gene lookup returns CDR1 SNHLY and CDR2 FYNNEI. V lost 4 bases and J 14 bases, leaving 8 bases between the germline ends. This CDR3 comprises 10 residues. The CDR3 DNA sequence: TGTGCCAGCAGTGCAGGTCCCCTGTTTTTT. This encodes CASSAGPLFF.

This clonotype was counted a few times. The chain joins TRBV5-1 to TRBJ1-1; D is perhaps TRBD1 (5 bases). In germline, CDR1 is SGHRS, CDR2 YFSETQ. The length of the CDR3 is 14 residues. The V end was cut by 7 bases, the J end by 0 bases, with 13 bases between. In DNA, the CDR3 is TGCGCCAGCGCCAGGGAGGGAATGAACACTGAAGCTTTCTTT. It is translated as CASAREGMNTEAFF.

The rearrangement joins TRBV11-3 to TRBJ2-1; TRBD2 matches 8 bases. This CDR3 has 13 residues. Trimming cost V 5 bases and J 10 bases; bases outside gene matches: 7. From germline, CDR1 is SGHNT and CDR2 YENEEA. The CDR3 is CASSVYGGVEQFF. Written as DNA, the CDR3 is TGTGCCAGCAGCGTATACGGGGGGGTCGAGCAGTTCTTC.

This sequence joins TRBV27 and TRBJ1-5; D is undetermined. CDR3 size: 14 residues. Germline loops: CDR1 MNHEY, CDR2 SMNVEV (reference sequence). V was trimmed by 0 bases and J by 7 bases, leaving 10 bases between them. The CDR3 DNA reads as TGTGCCAGCAGTTTATCGGCCCCCACACAGCCCCAGCATTTT. The encoded protein is CASSLSAPTQPQHF.

This clonotype was observed at least ten times. The V and J genes are TRBV20-1 and TRBJ2-3, with 13 bases matching TRBD2. The CDR3 is 16 amino acids. The V gene's germline CDR1 is DFQATT and CDR2 SNEGSKA (reference sequence). The junction had 8 bases not matched to a gene; V was cut back by 6 bases and J by 2 bases. CDR3 sequence: CSANTGLAGDTDTQYF. The CDR3 region has the DNA TGCAGTGCCAATACCGGACTAGCGGGGGACACAGATACGCAGTATTTT.

This clonotype was observed at least ten times. The chain recombines TRBV2 with TRBJ2-1, with 8 bases identical to TRBD2. This CDR3 spans 13 amino acids. The V segment lost 10 bases and the J segment 7 bases; nucleotides outside the gene matches: 9. Germline V gene sequence: CDR1 SNHLY, CDR2 FYNNEI. This CDR3 reads CANGLASGNEQFF. The CDR3, as DNA: TGTGCCAACGGACTAGCAAGTGGAAATGAGCAGTTCTTC.

Notes on this clonotype: A much larger clone lies a single base off, so this may be a read error. V usage is TRBV5-1 and J usage is TRBJ2-1, with a tentative D call TRBD2 (7 bases). This CDR3 contains 16 residues. The V and J ends lost 7 bases and 1 base respectively, with 18 bases between them. The germline V gene has CDR1 SGHRS and CDR2 YFSETQ. The DNA of the CDR3 is TGCGCCAGCGGGGGCGGGGGTTACGAGTCCTACAATGAGCAGTTCTTC. Its protein product is CASGGGGYESYNEQFF.

This clonotype showed up just a few times. V usage is TRBV7-9 and J usage is TRBJ2-4; 8 nucleotides agree with TRBD2. CDR1 and CDR2 from the germline V gene are SEHNR and FQNEAQ (reference sequence). CDR3 size: 15 residues. The trim removed 2 bases at V and 13 bases at J, leaving 13 bases unmatched. CDR3 loop: CASSLQLAVLNEQYF. The CDR3 coding sequence is TGTGCCAGCAGCTTACAACTAGCGGTGTTAAATGAGCAGTACTTC.

To note about this clonotype: This clone may be a read error of a much larger clone one base away. V gene TRBV5-6 combines with J gene TRBJ2-1; weak D call: TRBD2 (6 bases). The CDR3 is made up of 15 amino acids. CDR1 and CDR2 (germline): SGHDT, YYEEEE. Here the CDR3 DNA reads TGTGCCAGCAGCCCCACGGGACTCCTCTTAGCCGAGCAGCTCTTC. This encodes CASSPTGLLLAEQLF.

The V gene is TRBV9, the J gene TRBJ2-3; no definite D call. The CDR3 contains 14 residues. With 0 bases removed from V and 2 bases from J, the gap between germline ends came to 7 bases. Germline V gene lookup returns CDR1 SGDLS and CDR2 YYNGEE. This chain's CDR3 is CASSVDRNTDTQYF. CDR3 coding DNA: TGTGCCAGCAGCGTAGACCGAAACACAGATACGCAGTATTTT.

The sample holds a few counts of this clonotype. The J gene is TRBJ2-7, the V gene TRBV7-7; TRBD1 agrees at 10 bases. The length of the CDR3 is 14 residues. The V and J ends lost 5 bases and 7 bases, in that order; junction bases with no gene match: 8. The germline V gene has CDR1 SSHAT and CDR2 FNYEAQ (reference sequence). CDR3 bases: TGTGCCAGCAGCCCCCGACAGGGGGCTGGTGAGCAGTACTTC. The encoded protein is CASSPRQGAGEQYF.

This clonotype was counted ten times or more. J is TRBJ2-4 and V is TRBV10-3; D perhaps matches TRBD2 (5 bases). Germline V CDR1 and CDR2: ENHRY, SYGVKD. Trimming pared 3 bases from V and 10 bases from J, leaving 19 bases between. The length of the CDR3 is 15 residues. CDR3 residues: CAISEALAGVGIQYF. The CDR3 region has the DNA TGTGCCATCAGTGAAGCCCTAGCCGGCGTAGGGATTCAGTACTTC.

The chain joins TRBV3-1 to TRBJ1-6, with D possibly matching TRBD1 (5 bases). This CDR3 is 14 amino acids long. Germline V gene sequence: CDR1 LGHDT, CDR2 YNNKEL (reference sequence). V was clipped by 1 base and J by 10 bases, with 11 bases between them. CDR3 nucleotide sequence: TGTGCCAGCAGCCAAGGAGCAGGGTGGTCACCCCTCCACTTT. Protein product: CASSQGAGWSPLHF.